These 12 T cell receptor beta chains share one sample of origin, sequenced in a study of CD4+ T cells in melanoma. Using immunoSEQ multiplex PCR, the repertoire was profiled, and TCRdb retains in-frame clones only, with some absent. The sample includes 18,000 or so clones, 83% of them seen just once. Sequenced: cells from a culture (not recorded whether cultured in vitro). Receptor source: a human donor with melanoma.

The sample holds one count of this clone. The CDR3 region has the DNA TGCGCCAGCAACCGACAGGGTACCCGGGAGCTGTTTTTT. As protein: CASNRQGTRELFF. V usage is TRBV10-1 and J usage is TRBJ2-2, with 7 bases identical to TRBD1. The length of the CDR3 is 13 residues. Germline V gene sequence: CDR1 WNHNN, CDR2 SYGVQD (reference sequence). Trimming at V came to 7 bases and at J to 9 bases, leaving 8 bases not matched to a gene.

This clone was counted only a few times. CDR3 in amino acids: CASGPFDTSPLHF. Written as DNA, the CDR3 is TGTGCCAGCGGACCTTTTGACACCTCACCCCTCCACTTT. This sequence joins TRBV27 and TRBJ1-6; D not certain. The CDR3 is made up of 13 amino acids. V was pared by 8 bases and J by 10 bases, with 15 bases between. Germline CDR1 reads MNHEY; CDR2 reads SMNVEV (reference sequence).

V and J are TRBV7-2 and TRBJ1-1, with no clear D. Looked up from germline, CDR1 is SGHTA and CDR2 is FQGNSA. The CDR3 totals 13 residues. Trimming took 4 bases from V and 11 from J, leaving 17 bases between them. CDR3 DNA: TGTGCCAGCAGCTCCTACCTAGAACCCGGGGCTTTCTTT. It encodes CASSSYLEPGAFF.

This CDR3 reads CAWSVDRRHNEQFF. CDR3 DNA sequence: TGTGCCTGGAGTGTGGACAGGCGGCACAATGAGCAGTTCTTC. This chain connects TRBV30 to TRBJ2-1; 7 positions match TRBD1. The V and J ends lost 0 bases and 5 bases, in that order; junction bases with no gene match: 4. CDR1 is GTSNPN and CDR2 is SVGIG in the germline V gene (reference sequence). CDR3 length: 14 residues.

The V and J genes are TRBV15 and TRBJ2-2; 10 positions match TRBD1. Per germline, CDR1 LNHNV and CDR2 YYDKDF (reference sequence). This CDR3 region has 16 residues. The junction had 6 bases not matched to a gene; V was cut back by 3 bases and J by 5 bases. Here the CDR3 DNA reads TGTGCCACCAGCAGTGGCCGGACAGGGGGGACCGGGGAGCTGTTTTTT. It yields the protein CATSSGRTGGTGELFF.

CDR3 sequence reads: CASSLVFRQAGGTGELFF. CDR3 sequence (DNA): TGTGCCAGCAGCTTGGTGTTTCGGCAGGCGGGGGGCACCGGGGAGCTGTTTTTT. V gene TRBV5-6 combines with J gene TRBJ2-2, with 8 bases aligning to TRBD2. Germline V CDR1 and CDR2: SGHDT, YYEEEE. This CDR3 comprises 18 residues. Trimming at V came to 0 bases and at J to 4 bases, leaving 11 bases not matched to a gene.

The table lists this clone with a count of one. V gene TRBV5-6 combines with J gene TRBJ2-3, with D possibly matching TRBD2 (5 bases). Germline CDR1 is SGHDT and CDR2 is YYEEEE. Trimming took off 0 bases at V and 8 bases at J, with 7 bases between the two ends. This CDR3 region has 12 residues. As DNA, the CDR3 is TGTGCCAGCAGCTTGGCCCGGGGTACGCAGTATTTT. This codes for CASSLARGTQYF.

This chain uses TRBV18 with TRBJ2-2; the D is unclear. Germline CDR1 reads KGHSH; CDR2 reads LQKENI. The CDR3 covers 14 residues. The V end was cut by 1 base, the J end by 6 bases, with 9 bases between. CDR3 in amino acids: CASSPLYAAGELFF. The CDR3 nucleotides are TGTGCCAGCTCACCACTGTACGCCGCCGGGGAGCTGTTTTTT.

The rearrangement joins TRBV7-2 to TRBJ1-6, with 9 bases fitting TRBD1. V shed 2 bases and J 8 bases; nucleotides not matched to a gene: 7. CDR1 and CDR2 from the germline V gene are SGHTA and FQGNSA. This CDR3 contains 16 residues. The CDR3 loop reads CASSLRTGTGYSPLHF. CDR3 in DNA: TGTGCCAGCAGCTTACGGACCGGGACAGGGTATTCACCCCTCCACTTT.

The V and J genes are TRBV12-5 and TRBJ2-6; weak D call: TRBD1 (7 bases). Trimming shortened V by 1 base and J by 4 bases, and 20 bases separated the two germline ends. The CDR3 has 19 amino acids. Germline assignment: CDR1 LGHNT and CDR2 FRNRAP. CDR3 protein: CASGLAQGGQTSGANVLTF. The CDR3 nucleotides are TGTGCTAGTGGTTTGGCCCAGGGGGGCCAGACCTCCGGGGCCAACGTCCTGACTTTC.

In this sample, this clone turned up once. J is TRBJ1-3 and V is TRBV4-2; the D is unclear. CDR3 length equals 15 residues. Germline CDR1 and CDR2: LGHNA and YNFKEQ. The ends were cut back, 0 bases at V and 0 bases at J, with 6 bases in the middle. CDR3 coding DNA: TGTGCCAGCAGCCAAGACCCGAGCTCTGGAAACACCATATATTTT. It encodes CASSQDPSSGNTIYF.

The chain carries TRBV14 and TRBJ1-1, with D unresolved. The CDR3 runs to 17 residues. The V gene lost 6 bases and the J gene lost 4 bases, with 24 bases spanning the gap. Germline V gene sequence: CDR1 SGHDN, CDR2 FVKESK. The CDR3 bases are TGTGCCAGCAGTCACCCGGGATCCCGATTCTTTGGCACTGAAGCTTTCTTT. Its translation: CASSHPGSRFFGTEAFF.